Below, one T cell receptor beta chain is given with its context. Its antigen is still unknown. The entry originates in a study of cytomegalovirus exposure and HLA in healthy donors. Study results and caveats: Specificity for CMV antigens was confirmed in vitro for a few of the CMV-associated chains.

Germline-derived CDR1 and CDR2 are MDHEN and SYDVKM. The ends were cut back, 6 bases at V and 2 bases at J, with 11 bases in the middle. The CDR3 consists of 14 residues. The repertoire was sequenced with immunoSEQ multiplex PCR; TCRdb's copy has only in-frame clones and lacks some. This table has some 250,000 clones, approximately 86% appearing once. This clonotype was obtained from a woman aged 25-40 years in good health and CMV-seropositive. The V gene is TRBV28, the J gene TRBJ1-5, with D unresolved. Sequencing was performed on PBMCs. The CDR3 region is CASSTRYGNQPQHF. In DNA, the CDR3 is TGTGCCAGCAGCACCAGGTATGGCAATCAGCCCCAGCATTTT.